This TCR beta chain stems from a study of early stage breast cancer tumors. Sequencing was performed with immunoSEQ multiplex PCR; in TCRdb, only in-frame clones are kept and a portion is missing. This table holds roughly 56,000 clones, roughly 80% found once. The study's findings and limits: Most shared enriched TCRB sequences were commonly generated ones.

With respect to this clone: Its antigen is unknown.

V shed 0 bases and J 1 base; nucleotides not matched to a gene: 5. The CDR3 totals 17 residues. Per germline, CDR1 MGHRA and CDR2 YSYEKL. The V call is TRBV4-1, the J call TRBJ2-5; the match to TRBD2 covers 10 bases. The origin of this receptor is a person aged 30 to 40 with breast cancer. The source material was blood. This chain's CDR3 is CASSQEVASGSQETQYF. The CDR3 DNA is TGCGCCAGCAGCCAAGAGGTGGCTAGCGGGAGCCAAGAGACCCAGTACTTC.